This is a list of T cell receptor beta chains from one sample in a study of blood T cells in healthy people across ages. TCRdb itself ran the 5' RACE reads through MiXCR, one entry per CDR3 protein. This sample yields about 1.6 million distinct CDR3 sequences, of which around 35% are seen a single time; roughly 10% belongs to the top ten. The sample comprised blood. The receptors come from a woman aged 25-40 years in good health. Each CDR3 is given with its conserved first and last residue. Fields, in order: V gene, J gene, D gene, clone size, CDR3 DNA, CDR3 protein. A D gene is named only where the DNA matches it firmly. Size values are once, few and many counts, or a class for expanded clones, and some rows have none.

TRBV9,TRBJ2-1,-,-,TGTGCCAGCAGCCGAGACGATGAGCAGTTCTTC,CASSRDDEQFF
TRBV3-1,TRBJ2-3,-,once,TGTGCCAGCAGCCAAGGGGTGAGCTCTACGCAGTATTTT,CASSQGVSSTQYF
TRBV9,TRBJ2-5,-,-,TGTGCCAGCAGCGTAGAGTCAGGGTATGAGGAGACCCAGTACTTC,CASSVESGYEETQYF
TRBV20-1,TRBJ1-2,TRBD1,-,TGCAGTGCTTACCGACAGGGAGAGCCCTATGGCTACACCTTC,CSAYRQGEPYGYTF
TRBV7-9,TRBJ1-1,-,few,TGTGCCAGCAGCTTCGGTCGTGTCCAAGGGACGGCGAACACTGAAGCTTTCTTT,CASSFGRVQGTANTEAFF
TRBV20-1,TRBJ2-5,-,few,TGCAGTGCTAGAGGGGATAGCGGCCCTGTAAGAGAGACCCAGTACTTC,CSARGDSGPVRETQYF
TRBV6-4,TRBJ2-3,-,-,TGTGCCAGCAGTGGGCAGGGGACTGCCTCGGATACGCAGTATTTT,CASSGQGTASDTQYF
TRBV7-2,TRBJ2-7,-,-,TGTGCCAGCAGCTTAGATCGAAGTTGGGGCGAGCAGTACTTC,CASSLDRSWGEQYF
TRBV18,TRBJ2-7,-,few,TGTGCCAGCTCAGCCGTCAGGAGCTCCTACGAGCAGTACTTC,CASSAVRSSYEQYF
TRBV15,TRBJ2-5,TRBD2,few,TGTGCCACCAGCGGTATAGCGGGGGAGACCCAGTACTTC,CATSGIAGETQYF
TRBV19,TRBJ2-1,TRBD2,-,TGTGCCAGTACCCGGACTAGCGGCTACAATGAGCAGTTCTTC,CASTRTSGYNEQFF
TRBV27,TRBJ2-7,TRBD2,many,TGTGCCAGCAGTTTATCGATAGCGGGAGAATACGAGCAGTACTTC,CASSLSIAGEYEQYF
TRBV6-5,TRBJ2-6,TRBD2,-,TGTGCCAGCAGTTACCTGGGACTAGCGGACGGGGCCAACGTCCTGACTTTC,CASSYLGLADGANVLTF
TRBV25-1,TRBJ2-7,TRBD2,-,TGTGCCAGTCAACGATCTAGCGGGGACTACGAGCAGTACTTC,CASQRSSGDYEQYF
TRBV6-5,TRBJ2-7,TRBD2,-,TGTGCCAGCAGTCAGCGGGGACTCTACGAGCAGTACTTC,CASSQRGLYEQYF
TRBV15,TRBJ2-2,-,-,TGTGCCACCAGCAGAGAATCCGCGCCAACAGGGTTCTGGAATGGCACCGGGGAGCTGTTTTTT,CATSRESAPTGFWNGTGELFF
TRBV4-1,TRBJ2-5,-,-,TGCGCCAGCAGCCGAGGACGGATCCAAGAGACCCAGTACTTC,CASSRGRIQETQYF
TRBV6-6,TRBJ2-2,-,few,TGTGCCAGCAGCAGGGTGGAAAACGGGGAGCTGTTTTTT,CASSRVENGELFF
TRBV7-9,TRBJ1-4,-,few,TGTGCCAGCAGCTCCCAACTGGGTGGGACTAATGAAAAACTGTTTTTT,CASSSQLGGTNEKLFF